Sequencing of this T cell receptor beta chain was carried out in a study of shared clonotypes between healthy human individuals. Once extracted for a subset, genomic DNA was divided evenly among several immunoSEQ plates. The assay was immunoSEQ multiplex PCR, and TCRdb's table has in-frame clones only and misses some. Of roughly 2.4 million clones in the sample, nearly 97% were seen once. Among the donors, all were Caucasian adults who lived in Nashville, Tennessee. Splitting of CD4+ cells produced CD45RA+ naive and CD45RA-negative memory subsets. Study-level results: Represented diversity (both genetic and exposure-history) was limited by the small number of donors.

The CDR3 is made up of 15 amino acids. Germline CDR1 and CDR2: SGHTA and FQGNSA. With 6 bases clipped from V and 2 bases from J, the junction kept 3 bases outside the gene matches. To note about this clone: Its antigen is undetermined.

This sequence originates from a man aged 18 to 30 in good health. The chain joins TRBV7-2 to TRBJ2-3; TRBD2 matches at 12 bases. Sequenced sample: naive CD4+ T cells sorted from blood. The subset here: CD45RA+ positively selected. In DNA form, the CDR3 reads TGTGCCAGCAGTTGGACTAGCGGGAACACAGATACGCAGTATTTT. Translating it yields CASSWTSGNTDTQYF.